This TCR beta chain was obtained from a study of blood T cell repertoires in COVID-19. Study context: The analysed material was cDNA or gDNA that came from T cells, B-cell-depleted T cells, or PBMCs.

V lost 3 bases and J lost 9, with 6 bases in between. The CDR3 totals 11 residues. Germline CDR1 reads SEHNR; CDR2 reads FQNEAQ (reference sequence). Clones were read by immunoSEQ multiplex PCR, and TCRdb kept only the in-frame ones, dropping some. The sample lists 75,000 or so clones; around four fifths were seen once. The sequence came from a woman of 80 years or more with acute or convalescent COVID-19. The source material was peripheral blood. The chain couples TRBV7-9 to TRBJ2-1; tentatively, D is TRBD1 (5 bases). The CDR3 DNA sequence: TGTGCCAGCAGCTTCGACAGTGAGCAGTTCTTC. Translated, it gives CASSFDSEQFF.